This is a list of T cell receptor beta chains from one sample in a study of blood T cells in healthy people across ages. A single record per CDR3 protein comes from TCRdb applying MiXCR to the 5' RACE reads. The sample yields around 2 million distinct CDR3 sequences, around 40% seen once. Sequencing was done on a sample of blood. These receptors all stem from a human donor in good health. Each CDR3 is given with its conserved first and last residue. Fields, in order: D gene, J gene, clone size, V gene, CDR3 DNA, CDR3 protein. A D gene is named only where the DNA matches it firmly. Clone size is given for some rows only: seen once, a few or many times, or a class if the clone is expanded.

D gene: .
J gene: TRBJ2-4
clone size: .
V gene: TRBV12-3/TRBV12-4
CDR3 DNA: TGTGCCAGCACCCTTGGGTCCCGAAACATTCAGTACTTC
CDR3 protein: CASTLGSRNIQYF

D gene: .
J gene: TRBJ2-3
clone size: once
V gene: TRBV4-2
CDR3 DNA: TGTGCCAGCAGCCAAGACCCAGGAGGAGGGACAAACACAGATACGCAGTATTTT
CDR3 protein: CASSQDPGGGTNTDTQYF

D gene: TRBD2
J gene: TRBJ2-7
clone size: .
V gene: TRBV28
CDR3 DNA: TGTGCCAGCCGGGGGCCTAGCGGGGGGTTCTCCTACGAGCAGTACTTC
CDR3 protein: CASRGPSGGFSYEQYF

D gene: .
J gene: TRBJ1-6
clone size: .
V gene: TRBV7-2
CDR3 DNA: TGTGCCAGCAGCCCCCGGCAGACAAATAATTCACCCCTCCACTTT
CDR3 protein: CASSPRQTNNSPLHF

D gene: TRBD1
J gene: TRBJ2-4
clone size: .
V gene: TRBV11-2
CDR3 DNA: TGTGCCAGCAGCTTAAGGGGGCCAGGGCAAGCCAAAAACATTCAGTACTTC
CDR3 protein: CASSLRGPGQAKNIQYF

D gene: TRBD2
J gene: TRBJ2-3
clone size: .
V gene: TRBV29-1
CDR3 DNA: TGCAGCGTTGAAGAGGGAGGGACCACAGATACGCAGTATTTT
CDR3 protein: CSVEEGGTTDTQYF

D gene: .
J gene: TRBJ1-2
clone size: few
V gene: TRBV5-1
CDR3 DNA: TGCGCCAGCAGCCTTCTGGGACCGCCAAACTATGGCTACACCTTC
CDR3 protein: CASSLLGPPNYGYTF

D gene: TRBD2
J gene: TRBJ2-7
clone size: few
V gene: TRBV29-1
CDR3 DNA: TGCAGCGTTGCAGTTCCGGGAGGCTCTTTTGAGCAGTACTTC
CDR3 protein: CSVAVPGGSFEQYF

D gene: .
J gene: TRBJ1-1
clone size: .
V gene: TRBV4-2
CDR3 DNA: TGTGCCAGCAGCCAAGTCGGGGGCGATGCGGGGGCTGAAGCTTTCTTT
CDR3 protein: CASSQVGGDAGAEAFF

D gene: .
J gene: TRBJ1-1
clone size: .
V gene: TRBV28
CDR3 DNA: TGTGCCACTGTGAACACTGAAGCTTTCTTT
CDR3 protein: CATVNTEAFF

D gene: TRBD2
J gene: TRBJ2-1
clone size: .
V gene: TRBV4-2
CDR3 DNA: TGTGCCAGCAGCCAATTCTCAGCGGGGGTTAATGAGCAGTTCTTC
CDR3 protein: CASSQFSAGVNEQFF

D gene: .
J gene: TRBJ2-5
clone size: .
V gene: TRBV6-2/TRBV6-3
CDR3 DNA: TGTGCCAGCAGCAAACTTAGGGAGACCCAGTACTTC
CDR3 protein: CASSKLRETQYF

D gene: .
J gene: TRBJ1-1
clone size: .
V gene: TRBV19
CDR3 DNA: TGTGCCAGTAGTTCCGAAACAAAGGACACTGAAGCTTTCTTT
CDR3 protein: CASSSETKDTEAFF

D gene: .
J gene: TRBJ2-5
clone size: .
V gene: TRBV5-1
CDR3 DNA: TGCGCCAGCAGCCGCCTTGTAGGAAAACAAGAGACCCAGTACTTC
CDR3 protein: CASSRLVGKQETQYF

D gene: TRBD2
J gene: TRBJ2-3
clone size: .
V gene: TRBV4-2
CDR3 DNA: TGTGCCAGCAGCCAAGAGGGACTAGCGCCTCGCACAGATACGCAGTATTTT
CDR3 protein: CASSQEGLAPRTDTQYF

D gene: .
J gene: TRBJ2-1
clone size: .
V gene: TRBV7-3
CDR3 DNA: TGTGCCAGCAGTATGCAGGGAACGTACAATGAGCAGTTCTTC
CDR3 protein: CASSMQGTYNEQFF

D gene: .
J gene: TRBJ2-1
clone size: few
V gene: TRBV4-2
CDR3 DNA: TGTGCCAGCACTCCCCGGCTAGGCAATGAGCAGTTCTTC
CDR3 protein: CASTPRLGNEQFF

D gene: TRBD1
J gene: TRBJ1-2
clone size: few
V gene: TRBV6-5
CDR3 DNA: TGTGCCAGCAGTTACCTCGGGACAGGCGGCTACACCTTC
CDR3 protein: CASSYLGTGGYTF

D gene: TRBD2
J gene: TRBJ2-1
clone size: .
V gene: TRBV4-3
CDR3 DNA: TGCGCCAGCAGCCAAGAGTCGGCAAGGGCCGGGGGGACCCAGTTCTTC
CDR3 protein: CASSQESARAGGTQFF

D gene: TRBD1
J gene: TRBJ1-2
clone size: .
V gene: TRBV5-1
CDR3 DNA: TGCGCCAGCAGCCCAGGGGGGGGCGAAAACTATGGCTACACCTTC
CDR3 protein: CASSPGGGENYGYTF